These 27 T cell receptor beta chains originate from one sample sequenced in a study of blood T cell repertoires in COVID-19. Using immunoSEQ multiplex PCR, the repertoire was profiled, and TCRdb retains in-frame clones only, with some absent. The sample has a few hundred thousand clones; 84% are singletons. The sample consisted of PBMCs or T cells enriched from blood (not recorded which). The receptors derive from a man aged 45-65 years who had recovered from COVID-19.

The V call is TRBV6-5, the J call TRBJ1-5, with 7 positions matching TRBD1. Germline V gene lookup returns CDR1 MNHEY and CDR2 SVGAGI. The J segment lost 5 bases and the V segment lost 10 bases, leaving 8 bases of the junction unmatched. CDR3 length: 13 amino acids. In DNA form, the CDR3 reads TGTGCCATCGACAGGGCCCCTCATCAGCCCCAGCATTTT. Its protein product is CAIDRAPHQPQHF.

This chain uses TRBV30 with TRBJ1-2; TRBD1 is a possible D gene (6 bases). The V and J ends lost 4 bases and 8 bases respectively, with 20 bases between them. The CDR3 is 14 residues long. Germline CDR1 reads GTSNPN; CDR2 reads SVGIG (reference sequence). CDR3 DNA: TGTGCCTGGACCCGGACAGCCGGATGGGAAGGCTACACCTTC. Translating it yields CAWTRTAGWEGYTF.

This clone was picked up a small number of times. The J gene is TRBJ2-2, the V gene TRBV7-3, with 7 bases matching TRBD1. Germline V lookup: CDR1 SGHTA, CDR2 FQGTGA. V shed 4 bases and J 5 bases; nucleotides not matched to a gene: 4. The CDR3 has 14 amino acids. This CDR3 is CASSWTGGTGELFF. CDR3 nucleotides: TGTGCCAGCAGCTGGACAGGCGGGACCGGGGAGCTGTTTTTT.

This chain connects TRBV7-9 to TRBJ2-2, with D perhaps TRBD1 (5 bases). Germline CDR1 and CDR2: SEHNR and FQNEAQ (reference sequence). This CDR3 spans 16 amino acids. V dropped 2 bases and J dropped 5 bases, with 15 bases sitting between them. The CDR3 is CASSLRAGMGTGELFF. CDR3 nucleotide sequence: TGTGCCAGCAGCTTAAGGGCAGGGATGGGGACCGGGGAGCTGTTTTTT.

The chain is built from TRBV7-9 and TRBJ2-7, with TRBD2 identical over 10 bases. V lost 5 bases to trimming and J lost 3 bases; unmatched junction nucleotides: 10. The CDR3 has 16 amino acids. Germline lookup yields CDR1 SEHNR and CDR2 FQNEAQ (reference sequence). The CDR3 spells CASSRAGGVVGYEQYF. The CDR3 DNA sequence: TGTGCCAGCAGCCGAGCGGGAGGGGTAGTGGGCTACGAGCAGTACTTC.

The gene calls are TRBV11-2 and TRBJ2-3, with D possibly being TRBD2 (5 bases). CDR1 SGHAT and CDR2 FQNNGV come from the germline V gene. The CDR3 runs to 14 residues. Trimming pared 5 bases from V and 6 bases from J, leaving 15 bases between. In DNA form, the CDR3 reads TGTGCCAGCAGCCTCCTAGCTGGCGCGGATACGCAGTATTTT. This translates into CASSLLAGADTQYF. Drawing the rest from reference TRBV11-2 and TRBJ2-3, the complete variable domain is EAGVAQSPRYKIIEKRQSVAFWCNPISGHATLYWYQQILGQGPKLLIQFQNNGVVDDSQLPKDRFSAERLKGVDSTLKIQPAKLEDSAVYLCASSLLAGADTQYFGPGTRLTVL.

The V gene is TRBV10-2, the J gene TRBJ2-7, with D tentatively TRBD1 (6 bases). The CDR3 loop spans 15 amino acids. Germline values: CDR1 WSHSY, CDR2 SAAADI. V was trimmed by 7 bases and J by 3 bases, leaving 19 bases between them. CDR3 amino acids: CASNPGRGHFYEQYF. Written as DNA, the CDR3 is TGCGCCAGCAATCCCGGCAGGGGACATTTCTACGAGCAGTACTTC.

This sequence joins TRBV28 and TRBJ2-5; possibly TRBD1 for D (6 bases). The germline V and J ends were trimmed by 6 bases and 4 bases, with 21 bases remaining between them. The CDR3 totals 16 residues. Germline values: CDR1 MDHEN, CDR2 SYDVKM. The CDR3: CASSPRGQGRRETQYF. The CDR3 nucleotides are TGTGCCAGCAGCCCTCGTGGTCAGGGGCGTAGAGAGACCCAGTACTTC.

This chain joins TRBV5-8 and TRBJ1-5; 10 bases line up with TRBD1. V lost 2 bases, J lost 4 bases, and 6 bases stayed unmatched. Germline V gene lookup returns CDR1 SGHTS and CDR2 YDEGEE. The CDR3 has 16 amino acids. CDR3 sequence: CASSLVPGQGNQPQHF. CDR3 bases: TGTGCCAGCAGCTTAGTGCCGGGACAGGGGAATCAGCCCCAGCATTTT.

The chain combines TRBV6-2 or TRBV6-3 with TRBJ2-1, with 8 bases lining up with TRBD2. The CDR3 length is 15 residues. The V segment lost 2 bases and the J segment 7 bases; nucleotides outside the gene matches: 7. Germline V gene lookup returns CDR1 MNHEY and CDR2 SVGEGT. The CDR3: CASSYGREGSNEQFF. The CDR3 nucleotides read TGTGCCAGCAGTTACGGTCGGGAGGGCTCAAATGAGCAGTTCTTC.

The rearrangement uses TRBV3-1 (or the pseudogene TRBV3-2) and TRBJ2-1; 10 bases map to TRBD1. V was clipped by 1 base and J by 15 bases; unmatched bases: 15. The CDR3 is made up of 16 amino acids. The germline gives CDR1 LGHDT, CDR2 YNNKEL (reference sequence). The CDR3, as DNA: TGTGCCAGCAGCCAAGGCGCCGGGACAGGGGTTTTTTCAGTGTTCTTC. It specifies CASSQGAGTGVFSVFF.

CDR3 DNA sequence: TGTGCCAGCAGCCCGGGGACAGGGAGTCCTCAGACTAGCGGGAAGAGCTACAATGAGCAGTTCTTC. Translated: CASSPGTGSPQTSGKSYNEQFF. This chain uses TRBV4-2 with TRBJ2-1, with 11 bases that match TRBD2. CDR3 length: 22 amino acids. Germline assignment: CDR1 LGHNA and CDR2 YNFKEQ. With 4 bases clipped from V and 3 bases from J, the junction kept 23 bases outside the gene matches.

This sequence joins TRBV18 and TRBJ2-1; TRBD2 matches at 8 bases. The germline gives CDR1 KGHSH, CDR2 LQKENI. After removal of 4 bases from V and 6 bases from J, the junction contained 8 bases not matched to a gene. The CDR3 sequence is 15 residues long. The chain's CDR3 is CASSLSRGGSNEQFF. Here the CDR3 DNA reads TGTGCCAGCTCACTTAGCCGGGGGGGGAGCAATGAGCAGTTCTTC.

The chain is built from TRBV9 and TRBJ2-1; 8 nucleotides line up with TRBD2. Per the germline V gene, CDR1 is SGDLS and CDR2 is YYNGEE. With 3 bases clipped from V and 0 bases from J, the junction kept 5 bases outside the gene matches. CDR3 length equals 16 residues. CDR3 residues: CASSEGTSHSYNEQFF. In nucleotides, the CDR3 is TGTGCCAGCAGCGAGGGGACTAGTCACTCCTACAATGAGCAGTTCTTC.

This clone occurred once. This chain joins TRBV11-2 and TRBJ1-2; D is uncertain. The V end was cut by 5 bases, the J end by 8 bases, with 12 bases between. Germline V CDR1 and CDR2: SGHAT, FQNNGV. The CDR3 length is 12 residues. CDR3 coding DNA: TGTGCCAGCAGCCTCCGGTGGGCGGGCTACACCTTC. This sequence encodes CASSLRWAGYTF.

V gene TRBV28 combines with J gene TRBJ2-5, with D possibly matching TRBD2 (6 bases). The V end was cut by 2 bases, the J end by 5 bases, with 15 bases between. Germline loops: CDR1 MDHEN, CDR2 SYDVKM. This CDR3 region has 15 residues. The CDR3 is CASSLLGLQVETQYF. In DNA form, the CDR3 reads TGTGCCAGCAGTTTACTGGGACTCCAAGTGGAGACCCAGTACTTC. Looking up the rest from reference TRBV28 and TRBJ2-5 gives the full variable domain: DVKVTQSSRYLVKRTGEKVFLECVQDMDHENMFWYRQDPGLGLRLIYFSYDVKMKEKGDIPEGYSVSREKKERFSLILESASTNQTSMYLCASSLLGLQVETQYFGPGTRLLVL.

V gene TRBV18 combines with J gene TRBJ1-6, with 7 bases lining up with TRBD1. The CDR3 runs 16 residues. V shed 6 bases, J shed 7 bases, and the junction held 12 bases outside the gene matches. The germline CDR1 and CDR2 sequences are KGHSH and LQKENI. CDR3: CASSTKLGTENSPLHF. CDR3 DNA: TGTGCCAGCTCTACAAAGTTAGGGACAGAGAATTCACCCCTCCACTTT.

This chain uses TRBV12-3 or TRBV12-4 with TRBJ2-7; 7 bases line up with TRBD2. The CDR3 totals 12 residues. Losses at the gene ends were 6 bases for V and 2 bases for J; bases not matched to a gene: 1. As DNA, the CDR3 is TGTGCCAGCAGCCGGGGGGCCTACGAGCAGTACTTC. Its protein is CASSRGAYEQYF.

The CDR3 DNA is TGTGCCAGTAAACGGACTAGCGGGACCTACGAGCAGTACTTC. Amino acids: CASKRTSGTYEQYF. The chain has TRBV19 and TRBJ2-7; 12 bases fit TRBD2. V shed 7 bases and J 2 bases; nucleotides not matched to a gene: 3. The CDR3 has 14 amino acids. Germline V CDR1 and CDR2: LNHDA, SQIVND (reference sequence).

The V call is TRBV5-4, the J call TRBJ2-6, with 7 bases that match TRBD1. CDR1 and CDR2 from the germline V gene are SGHNT and YYREEE (reference sequence). V dropped 5 bases and J dropped 2; count of bases not matched to a gene: 7. This CDR3 has 16 amino acids. The CDR3 loop is CASRPDRSPGANVLTF. The CDR3, as DNA: TGTGCCAGCAGACCGGACAGGTCCCCTGGGGCCAACGTCCTGACTTTC. Full variable domain (missing parts from reference TRBV5-4 and TRBJ2-6): ETGVTQSPTHLIKTRGQQVTLRCSSQSGHNTVSWYQQALGQGPQFIFQYYREEENGRGNFPPRFSGLQFPNYSSELNVNALELDDSALYLCASRPDRSPGANVLTFGAGSRLTVL.

Worth noting for this clone: Other DNA sequences of this sample code for an identical CDR3. The chain links TRBV9 to TRBJ1-3; D remains unclear. Germline CDR1 is SGDLS and CDR2 is YYNGEE. V gave up 0 bases and J gave up 2 bases, with 9 bases separating them. The CDR3 contains 15 residues. The DNA for the CDR3 is TGTGCCAGCAGCGTAGGAGCGGGGACTGGAAACACCATATATTTT. This sequence encodes CASSVGAGTGNTIYF.

Here the CDR3 reads CASSFWGLQETQYF. The DNA of the CDR3 is TGTGCCAGCAGTTTTTGGGGGCTCCAAGAGACCCAGTACTTC. J is TRBJ2-5 and V is TRBV27; weak D call: TRBD1 (6 bases). The germline CDR1 and CDR2 sequences are MNHEY and SMNVEV (reference sequence). Trimming shortened V by 3 bases and J by 1 base, and 9 bases separated the two germline ends. The CDR3 length is 14 residues.

This clone was recorded only once. This chain joins TRBV6-1 and TRBJ1-5; D is undetermined. The CDR3 extends over 16 amino acids. V was trimmed by 0 bases and J by 6 bases, leaving 15 bases between them. CDR1 and CDR2 from the germline V gene are MNHNS and SASEGT. This chain's CDR3 is CASSEAQKRWAQPQHF. CDR3 bases: TGTGCCAGCAGTGAAGCGCAAAAGAGATGGGCTCAGCCCCAGCATTTT.

J is TRBJ1-2 and V is TRBV11-3; maybe TRBD1 (6 bases). Germline values: CDR1 SGHNT, CDR2 YENEEA. The CDR3 is made up of 13 amino acids. Trimming took off 5 bases at V and 3 bases at J, with 10 bases between the two ends. DNA for the CDR3: TGTGCCAGCAGCCCAGGGGCCGACTATGGCTACACCTTC. Translated, it gives CASSPGADYGYTF.

The count of this clone is one. This chain joins TRBV29-1 and TRBJ2-7; the D gene is possibly TRBD2 (6 bases). Germline lookup yields CDR1 SQVTM and CDR2 ANQGSEA. The CDR3 contains 13 residues. V was pared by 7 bases and J by 1 base, with 14 bases between. The CDR3 nucleotides are TGCAGCGCCGGGACTCCTATGTCCTACGAGCAGTACTTC. It encodes CSAGTPMSYEQYF.

The J gene is TRBJ2-7, the V gene TRBV25-1; possibly TRBD1 for D (5 bases). Trimming cost V 5 bases and J 2 bases, with 13 bases left between them. This CDR3 is 14 amino acids long. Germline V gene sequence: CDR1 MGHDK, CDR2 SYGVNS. CDR3 region: CASSSAGKAYEQYF. CDR3 nucleotide sequence: TGTGCCAGCAGTTCGGCAGGGAAGGCCTACGAGCAGTACTTC.

The rearrangement uses TRBV30 and TRBJ1-6; D unresolved. CDR3 length: 15 amino acids. The germline CDR1 and CDR2 sequences are GTSNPN and SVGIG (reference sequence). Trimming removed 4 bases at V and 1 base at J, with 11 bases between. In DNA form, the CDR3 reads TGTGCCTGGACCGGAGTTAGGTCCTATAATTCACCCCTCCACTTT. Protein product: CAWTGVRSYNSPLHF.